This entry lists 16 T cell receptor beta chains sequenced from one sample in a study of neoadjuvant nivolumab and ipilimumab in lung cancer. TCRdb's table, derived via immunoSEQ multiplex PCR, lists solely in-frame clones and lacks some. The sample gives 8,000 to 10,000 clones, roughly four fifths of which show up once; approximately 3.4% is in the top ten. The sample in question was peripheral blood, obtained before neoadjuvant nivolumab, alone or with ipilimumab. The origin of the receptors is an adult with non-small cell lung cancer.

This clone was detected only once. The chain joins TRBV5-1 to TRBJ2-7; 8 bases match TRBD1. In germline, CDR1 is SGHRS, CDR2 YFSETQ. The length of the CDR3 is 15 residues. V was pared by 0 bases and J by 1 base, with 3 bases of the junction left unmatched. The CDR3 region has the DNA TGCGCCAGCAGCTTGGAGGACAGGGAATCCTACGAGCAGTACTTC. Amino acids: CASSLEDRESYEQYF.

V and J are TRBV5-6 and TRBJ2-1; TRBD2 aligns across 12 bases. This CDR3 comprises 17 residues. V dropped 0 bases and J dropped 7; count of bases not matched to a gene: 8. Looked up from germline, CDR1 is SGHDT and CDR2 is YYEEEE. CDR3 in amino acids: CASSLGLAGGLGNEQFF. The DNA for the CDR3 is TGTGCCAGCAGCTTGGGGCTAGCGGGAGGGCTGGGGAATGAGCAGTTCTTC.

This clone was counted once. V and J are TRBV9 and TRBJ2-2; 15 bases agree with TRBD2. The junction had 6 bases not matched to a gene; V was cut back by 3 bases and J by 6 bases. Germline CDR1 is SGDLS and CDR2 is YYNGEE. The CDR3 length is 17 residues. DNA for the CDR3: TGTGCCAGCAGCGCTGGACTAGCGGGAGGGCGTGCCGGGGAGCTGTTTTTT. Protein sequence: CASSAGLAGGRAGELFF. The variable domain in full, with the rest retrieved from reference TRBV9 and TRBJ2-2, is DSGVTQTPKHLITATGQRVTLRCSPRSGDLSVYWYQQSLDQGLQFLIQYYNGEERAKGNILERFSAQQFPDLHSELNLSSLELGDSALYFCASSAGLAGGRAGELFFGEGSRLTVL.

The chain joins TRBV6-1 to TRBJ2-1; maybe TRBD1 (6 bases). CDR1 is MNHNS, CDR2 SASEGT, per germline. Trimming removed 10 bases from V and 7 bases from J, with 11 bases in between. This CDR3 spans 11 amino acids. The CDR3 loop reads CAIQDSNEQFF. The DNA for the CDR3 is TGTGCCATCCAGGACAGTAATGAGCAGTTCTTC.

In DNA form, the CDR3 reads TGTGCCAGTACGATACAGGGGACGAGCAATCAGCCCCAGCATTTT. It translates to CASTIQGTSNQPQHF. The V and J genes are TRBV28 and TRBJ1-5; 7 bases fit TRBD1. Unmatched junction bases numbered 9, after V lost 9 bases and J lost 1 base. Germline loops: CDR1 MDHEN, CDR2 SYDVKM. The CDR3 loop spans 15 amino acids.

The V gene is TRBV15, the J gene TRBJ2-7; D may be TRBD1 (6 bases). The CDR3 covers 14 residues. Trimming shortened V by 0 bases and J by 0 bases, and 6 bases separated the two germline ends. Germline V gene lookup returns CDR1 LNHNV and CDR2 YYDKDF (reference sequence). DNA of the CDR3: TGTGCCACCAGCAGAGAAGGGGGCTCCTACGAGCAGTACTTC. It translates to CATSREGGSYEQYF.

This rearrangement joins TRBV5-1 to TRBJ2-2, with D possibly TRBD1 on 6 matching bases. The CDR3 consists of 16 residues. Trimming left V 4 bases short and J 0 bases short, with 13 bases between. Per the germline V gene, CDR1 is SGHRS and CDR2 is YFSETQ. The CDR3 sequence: CASSPTGTTNTGELFF. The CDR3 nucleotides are TGCGCCAGCAGCCCAACGGGGACAACGAACACCGGGGAGCTGTTTTTT.

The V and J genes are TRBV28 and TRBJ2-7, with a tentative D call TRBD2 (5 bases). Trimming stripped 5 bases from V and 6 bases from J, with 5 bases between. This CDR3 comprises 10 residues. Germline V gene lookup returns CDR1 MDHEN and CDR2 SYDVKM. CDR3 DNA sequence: TGTGCCAGCAGTCGGGGCGAGCAGTACTTC. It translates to CASSRGEQYF.

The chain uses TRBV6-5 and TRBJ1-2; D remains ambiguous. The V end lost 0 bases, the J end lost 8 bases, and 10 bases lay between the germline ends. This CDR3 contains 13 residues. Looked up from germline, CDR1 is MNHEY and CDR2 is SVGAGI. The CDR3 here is CASSYSSGRGYTF. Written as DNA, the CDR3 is TGTGCCAGCAGTTACTCCTCGGGCAGGGGCTACACCTTC.

This CDR3 is CASGLRDGETQYF. Written as DNA, the CDR3 is TGTGCTAGTGGTTTAAGAGATGGGGAGACCCAGTACTTC. The chain couples TRBV12-5 to TRBJ2-5; no clear D gene. The V gene's germline CDR1 is LGHNT and CDR2 FRNRAP. The CDR3 sequence is 13 residues long. V lost 3 bases to trimming and J lost 5 bases, with 10 bases between them.

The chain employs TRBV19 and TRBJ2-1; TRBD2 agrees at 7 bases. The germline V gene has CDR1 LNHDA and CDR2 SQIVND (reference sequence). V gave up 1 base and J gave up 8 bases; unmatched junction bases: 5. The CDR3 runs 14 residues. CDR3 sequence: CASSIGSGGYEQFF. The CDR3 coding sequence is TGTGCCAGTAGTATAGGTTCGGGGGGATATGAGCAGTTCTTC.

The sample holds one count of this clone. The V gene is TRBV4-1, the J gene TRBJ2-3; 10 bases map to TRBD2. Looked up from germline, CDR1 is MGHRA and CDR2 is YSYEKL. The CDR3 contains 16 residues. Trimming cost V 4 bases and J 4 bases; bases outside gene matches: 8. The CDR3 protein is CASSPRFGTSADTQYF. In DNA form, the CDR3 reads TGCGCCAGCAGCCCAAGATTCGGGACTAGCGCAGATACGCAGTATTTT.

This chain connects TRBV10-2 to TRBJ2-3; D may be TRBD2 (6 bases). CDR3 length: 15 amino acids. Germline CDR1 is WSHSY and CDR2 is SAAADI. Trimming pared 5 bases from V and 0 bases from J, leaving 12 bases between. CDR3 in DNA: TGCGCCAGCAGTTGGGCGGGACCTAGCACAGATACGCAGTATTTT. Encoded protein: CASSWAGPSTDTQYF.

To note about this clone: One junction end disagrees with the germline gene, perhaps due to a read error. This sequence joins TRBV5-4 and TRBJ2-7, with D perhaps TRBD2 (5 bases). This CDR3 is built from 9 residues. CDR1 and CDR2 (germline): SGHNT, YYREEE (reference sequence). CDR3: CVKRAPVFF. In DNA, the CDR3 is TGTGTTAAGAGGGCCCCGGTGTTTTTT.

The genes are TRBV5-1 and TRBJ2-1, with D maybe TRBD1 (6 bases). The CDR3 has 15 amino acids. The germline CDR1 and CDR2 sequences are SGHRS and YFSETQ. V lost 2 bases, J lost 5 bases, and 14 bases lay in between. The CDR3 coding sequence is TGCGCCAGCAGCTTTCAACAGGGTATGGACAATGAGCAGTTCTTC. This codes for CASSFQQGMDNEQFF.

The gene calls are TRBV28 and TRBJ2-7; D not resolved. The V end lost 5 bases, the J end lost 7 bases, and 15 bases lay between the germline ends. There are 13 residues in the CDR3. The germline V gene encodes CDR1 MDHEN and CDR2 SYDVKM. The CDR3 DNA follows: TGTGCCAGCAGTGCGTTCCTCCCACCTGAGCAGTACTTC. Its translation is CASSAFLPPEQYF.